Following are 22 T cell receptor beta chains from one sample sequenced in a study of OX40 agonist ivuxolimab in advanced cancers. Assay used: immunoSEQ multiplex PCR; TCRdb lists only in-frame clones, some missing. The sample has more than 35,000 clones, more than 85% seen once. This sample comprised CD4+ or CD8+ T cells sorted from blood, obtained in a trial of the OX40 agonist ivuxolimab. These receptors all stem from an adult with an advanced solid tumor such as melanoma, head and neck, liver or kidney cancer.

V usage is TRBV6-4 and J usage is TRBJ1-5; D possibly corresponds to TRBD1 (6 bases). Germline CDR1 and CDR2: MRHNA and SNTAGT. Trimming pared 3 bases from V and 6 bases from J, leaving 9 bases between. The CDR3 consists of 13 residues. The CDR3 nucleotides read TGTGCCAGCAGTGAACAGGGAGGTCAGCCCCAGCATTTT. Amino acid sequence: CASSEQGGQPQHF.

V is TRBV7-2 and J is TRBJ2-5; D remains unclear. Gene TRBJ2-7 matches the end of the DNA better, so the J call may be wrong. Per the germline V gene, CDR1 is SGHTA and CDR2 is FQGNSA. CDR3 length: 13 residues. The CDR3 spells CASSRPSSYEQYF. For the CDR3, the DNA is TGTGCCAGCAGCCGACCTAGCTCCTACGAGCAGTACTTC.

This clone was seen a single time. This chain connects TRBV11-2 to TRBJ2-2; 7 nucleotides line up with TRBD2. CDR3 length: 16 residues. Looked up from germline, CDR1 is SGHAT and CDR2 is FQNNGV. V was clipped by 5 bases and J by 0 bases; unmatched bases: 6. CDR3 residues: CASSPASGSNTGELFF. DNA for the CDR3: TGTGCCAGCAGCCCCGCTAGCGGTTCGAACACCGGGGAGCTGTTTTTT. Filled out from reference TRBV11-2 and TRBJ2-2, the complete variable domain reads EAGVAQSPRYKIIEKRQSVAFWCNPISGHATLYWYQQILGQGPKLLIQFQNNGVVDDSQLPKDRFSAERLKGVDSTLKIQPAKLEDSAVYLCASSPASGSNTGELFFGEGSRLTVL.

CDR3 protein: CASSLNFGGAYTEAFF. CDR3 in DNA: TGTGCCAGCAGCTTAAATTTCGGGGGGGCCTACACTGAAGCTTTCTTT. The V call is TRBV7-3, the J call TRBJ1-1, with D perhaps matching TRBD1 (6 bases). This CDR3 is 16 amino acids long. Germline V CDR1 and CDR2: SGHTA, FQGTGA. Trimming left V 1 base short and J 3 bases short, with 15 bases between.

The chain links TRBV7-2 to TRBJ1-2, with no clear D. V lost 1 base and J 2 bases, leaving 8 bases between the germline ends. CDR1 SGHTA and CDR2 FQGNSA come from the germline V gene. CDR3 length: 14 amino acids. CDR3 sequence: CASSLEPWNYGYTF. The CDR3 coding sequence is TGTGCCAGCAGCTTAGAGCCCTGGAACTATGGCTACACCTTC. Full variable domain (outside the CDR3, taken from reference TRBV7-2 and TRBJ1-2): GAGVSQSPSNKVTEKGKDVELRCDPISGHTALYWYRQSLGQGLEFLIYFQGNSAPDKSGLPSDRFSAERTGGSVSTLTIQRTQQEDSAVYLCASSLEPWNYGYTFGSGTRLTVV.

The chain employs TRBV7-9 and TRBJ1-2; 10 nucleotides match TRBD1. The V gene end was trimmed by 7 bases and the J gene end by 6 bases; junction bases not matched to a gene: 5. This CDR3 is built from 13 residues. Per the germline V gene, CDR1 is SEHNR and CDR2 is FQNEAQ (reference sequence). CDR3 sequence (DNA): TGTGCCAGCACCCTCGGGACAGGGGATGGCTACACCTTC. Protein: CASTLGTGDGYTF.

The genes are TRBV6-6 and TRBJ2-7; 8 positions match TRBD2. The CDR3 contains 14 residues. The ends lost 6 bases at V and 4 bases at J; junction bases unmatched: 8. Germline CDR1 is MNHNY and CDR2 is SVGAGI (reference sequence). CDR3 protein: CASRTGTSAYEQYF. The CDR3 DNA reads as TGTGCCAGCAGAACCGGGACTAGTGCTTACGAGCAGTACTTC.

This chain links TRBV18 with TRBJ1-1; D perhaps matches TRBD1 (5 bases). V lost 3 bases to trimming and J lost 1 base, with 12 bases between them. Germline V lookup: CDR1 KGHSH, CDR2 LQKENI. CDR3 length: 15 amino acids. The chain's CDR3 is CASSPSQGTNTEAFF. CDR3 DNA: TGTGCCAGCTCACCGAGCCAGGGAACGAACACTGAAGCTTTCTTT.

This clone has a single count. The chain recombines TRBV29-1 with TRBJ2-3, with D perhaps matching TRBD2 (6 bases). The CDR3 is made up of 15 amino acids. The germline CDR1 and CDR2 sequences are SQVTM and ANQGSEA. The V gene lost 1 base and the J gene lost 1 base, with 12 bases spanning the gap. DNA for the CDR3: TGCAGCGTTGAAGGCGTGGGACTGGGCACAGATACGCAGTATTTT. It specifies CSVEGVGLGTDTQYF.

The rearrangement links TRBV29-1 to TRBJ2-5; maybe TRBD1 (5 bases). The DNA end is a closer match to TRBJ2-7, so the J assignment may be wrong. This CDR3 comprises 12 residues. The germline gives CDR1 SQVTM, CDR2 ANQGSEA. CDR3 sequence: CSVGGGSYEQYF. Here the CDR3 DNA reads TGCAGCGTTGGGGGCGGCAGCTACGAGCAGTACTTC.

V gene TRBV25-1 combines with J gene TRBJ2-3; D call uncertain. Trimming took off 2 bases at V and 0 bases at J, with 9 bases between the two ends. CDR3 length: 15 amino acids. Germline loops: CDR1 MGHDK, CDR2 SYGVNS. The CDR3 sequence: CASSEGGASTDTQYF. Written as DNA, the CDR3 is TGTGCCAGCAGTGAAGGTGGAGCGAGCACAGATACGCAGTATTTT.

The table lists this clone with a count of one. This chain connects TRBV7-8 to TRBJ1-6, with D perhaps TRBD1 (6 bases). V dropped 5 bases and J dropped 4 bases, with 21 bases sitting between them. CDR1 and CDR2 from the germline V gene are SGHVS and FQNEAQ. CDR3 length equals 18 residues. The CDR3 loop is CASSPGTRVLGYNSPLHF. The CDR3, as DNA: TGTGCCAGCAGCCCAGGGACACGAGTATTGGGGTATAATTCACCCCTCCACTTT.

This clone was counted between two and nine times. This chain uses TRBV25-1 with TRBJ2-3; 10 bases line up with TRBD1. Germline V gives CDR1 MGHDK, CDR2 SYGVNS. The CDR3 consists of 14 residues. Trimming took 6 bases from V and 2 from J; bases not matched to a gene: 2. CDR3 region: CASRTGGPTDTQYF. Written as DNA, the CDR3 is TGTGCCAGCAGGACAGGGGGCCCCACAGATACGCAGTATTTT.

The CDR3 spells CASSDPLGPQHF. For the CDR3, the DNA is TGTGCCAGCAGTGATCCGTTGGGGCCCCAGCATTTT. The chain couples TRBV6-5 to TRBJ1-5, with D unclear. V lost 5 bases, J lost 9 bases, and 11 bases lay in between. Germline loops: CDR1 MNHEY, CDR2 SVGAGI. This CDR3 contains 12 residues.

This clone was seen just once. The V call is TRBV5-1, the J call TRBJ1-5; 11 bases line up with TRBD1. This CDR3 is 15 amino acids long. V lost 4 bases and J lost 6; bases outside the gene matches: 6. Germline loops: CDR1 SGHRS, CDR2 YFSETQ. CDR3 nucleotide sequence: TGCGCCAGCAGCGCGACCGGGACAGGGGGTCAGCCCCAGCATTTT. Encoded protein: CASSATGTGGQPQHF.

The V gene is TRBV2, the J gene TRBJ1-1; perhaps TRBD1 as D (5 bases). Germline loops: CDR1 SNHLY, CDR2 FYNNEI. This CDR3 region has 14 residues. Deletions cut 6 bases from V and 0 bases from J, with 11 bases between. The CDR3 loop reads CASRAGLLNTEAFF. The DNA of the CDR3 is TGTGCCAGCAGGGCGGGACTTTTGAACACTGAAGCTTTCTTT.

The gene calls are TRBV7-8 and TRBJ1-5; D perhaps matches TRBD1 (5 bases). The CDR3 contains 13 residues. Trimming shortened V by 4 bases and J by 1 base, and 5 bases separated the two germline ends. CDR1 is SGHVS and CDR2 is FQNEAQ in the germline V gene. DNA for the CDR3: TGTGCCAGCAGCTGGGGGAGCAATCAGCCCCAGCATTTT. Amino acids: CASSWGSNQPQHF.

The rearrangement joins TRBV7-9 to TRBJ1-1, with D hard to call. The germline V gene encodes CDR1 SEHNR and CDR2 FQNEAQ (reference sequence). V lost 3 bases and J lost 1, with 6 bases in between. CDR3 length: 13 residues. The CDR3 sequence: CASSFVENTEAFF. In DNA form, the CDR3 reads TGTGCCAGCAGCTTCGTGGAGAACACTGAAGCTTTCTTT.

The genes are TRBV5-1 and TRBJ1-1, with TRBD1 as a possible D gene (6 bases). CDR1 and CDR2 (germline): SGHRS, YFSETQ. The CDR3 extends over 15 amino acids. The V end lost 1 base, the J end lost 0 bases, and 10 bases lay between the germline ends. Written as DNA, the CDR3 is TGCGCCAGCAGCTTGCCGGGGGGGCTGAACACTGAAGCTTTCTTT. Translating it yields CASSLPGGLNTEAFF.

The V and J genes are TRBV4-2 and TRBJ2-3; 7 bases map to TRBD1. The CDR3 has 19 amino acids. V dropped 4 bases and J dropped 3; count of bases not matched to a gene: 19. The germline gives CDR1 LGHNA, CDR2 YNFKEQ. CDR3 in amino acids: CASSPVGWGTDQGTDTQYF. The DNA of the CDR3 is TGTGCCAGCAGCCCAGTGGGGTGGGGGACAGACCAAGGGACAGATACGCAGTATTTT.

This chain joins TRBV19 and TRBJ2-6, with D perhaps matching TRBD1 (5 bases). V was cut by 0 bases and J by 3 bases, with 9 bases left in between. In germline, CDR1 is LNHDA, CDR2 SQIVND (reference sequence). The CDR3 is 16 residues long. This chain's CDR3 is CASSIDPGLGANVLTF. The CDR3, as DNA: TGTGCCAGTAGTATAGATCCAGGGCTTGGGGCCAACGTCCTGACTTTC.

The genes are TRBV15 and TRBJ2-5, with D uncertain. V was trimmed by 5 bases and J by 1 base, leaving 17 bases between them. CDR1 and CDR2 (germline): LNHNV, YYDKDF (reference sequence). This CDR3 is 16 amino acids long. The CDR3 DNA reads TGTGCCACCAGCTTTGAGGCGTGGGGTCTCCAAGAGACCCAGTACTTC. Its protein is CATSFEAWGLQETQYF.